Below are 17 T cell receptor beta chains sequenced from a single sample in a study of blood T cells in healthy people across ages (dated by TCRdb to the mid-2010s). Receptor libraries were prepared by 5' RACE. TCRdb shows the sequencer as Illumina HiSeq 2500. A second PCR of roughly 6 to 11 cycles was run with a J-beta primer mix and a sample-barcoded 5' primer. TCRdb reprocessing: public reads trimmed at Q25 with fastp, clones called with MiXCR, in-frame beta chains kept. For every CDR3 protein sequence, its rows merge into one entry that carries the most common genes and DNA. This sample has roughly 800,000 distinct CDR3 sequences in its table, and around 34% of those were observed once. The ten largest make up under 15% of the sample. The sequenced sample was blood. The receptor set was obtained from a man younger than 30 in good health.

This clonotype was seen repeatedly, ten times or more. The chain carries TRBV7-2 and TRBJ2-3; D gene unclear. Per germline, CDR1 SGHTA and CDR2 FQGNSA. The CDR3 extends over 15 amino acids. V lost 1 base and J 2 bases, leaving 10 bases between the germline ends. The CDR3 region is CASSLVAVITDTQYF. CDR3 DNA: TGTGCCAGCAGCTTAGTGGCGGTGATCACAGATACGCAGTATTTT.

In its sample, this clonotype was seen many times. The chain carries TRBV25-1 and TRBJ2-3; D is unresolved. Germline CDR1 MGHDK, CDR2 SYGVNS. V lost 2 bases to trimming and J lost 0 bases, with 12 bases between them. The CDR3 runs 16 residues. CDR3 residues: CASSEVRRSSTDTQYF. CDR3 bases: TGTGCCAGCAGTGAAGTCAGGCGCTCTAGCACAGATACGCAGTATTTT.

The chain recombines TRBV19 with TRBJ2-1, with 10 bases matching TRBD2. In germline, CDR1 is LNHDA, CDR2 SQIVND (reference sequence). The CDR3 sequence is 15 residues long. V shed 3 bases and J 4 bases; nucleotides not matched to a gene: 3. The CDR3 is CASSMGTSEYNEQFF. The DNA for the CDR3 is TGTGCCAGTAGTATGGGGACTAGCGAATACAATGAGCAGTTCTTC.

Turning to this clonotype: A read error may produce the germline difference seen at one junction end. The genes are TRBV5-1 and TRBJ2-2; weak D call: TRBD2 (6 bases). This CDR3 is 13 amino acids long. Germline loops: CDR1 SGHRS, CDR2 YFSETQ. The DNA of the CDR3 is TGCGCCAGCAGCGGGACTGGCACCGAGGAGCTGTTTTTT. Protein product: CASSGTGTEELFF.

V and J are TRBV27 and TRBJ2-5; tentatively, D is TRBD1 or TRBD2 (5 bases each). Trimming stripped 3 bases from V and 3 bases from J, with 11 bases between. Germline V gene lookup returns CDR1 MNHEY and CDR2 SMNVEV (reference sequence). The CDR3 has 14 amino acids. The DNA for the CDR3 is TGTGCCAGCAGTTTGTCTGGGACGGAAGAGACCCAGTACTTC. Its translation: CASSLSGTEETQYF.

With respect to this clonotype: This could be a read error, since a much larger clone is one nucleotide away. The conserved phenylalanine or tryptophan normally closing the CDR3 is absent here, so this likely arose from a read error. The chain carries TRBV7-9 and TRBJ1-1; D is perhaps TRBD1 (5 bases). V dropped 4 bases and J dropped 8 bases, with 11 bases sitting between them. Germline loops: CDR1 SEHNR, CDR2 FQNEAQ (reference sequence). There are 12 residues in the CDR3. CDR3 sequence: CASSYDRREAFY. The CDR3 nucleotides read TGTGCCAGCAGCTACGACAGACGAGAAGCTTTCTAT.

This clonotype was counted at least ten times. A junction end diverges from the germline sequence, so it may reflect a read error. The chain couples TRBV12-3 or TRBV12-4 to TRBJ1-6; D is undetermined. This CDR3 region has 14 residues. The CDR3 sequence is CASSLGSYNSPLHF. The CDR3 nucleotides read TGCGCCAGCAGCTTGGGGTCCTATAATTCACCCCTCCACTTT.

The chain has TRBV6-5 and TRBJ2-4, with D possibly being TRBD1 (6 bases). Germline CDR1 and CDR2: MNHEY and SVGAGI. V was clipped by 6 bases and J by 13 bases, with 22 bases between them. There are 14 residues in the CDR3. CDR3 sequence reads: CASRLLTGSDEQYF. The CDR3 nucleotides read TGTGCCAGCAGATTACTTACAGGGAGCGATGAGCAGTACTTC.

Remarks on this clonotype: At one boundary the junction diverges from the germline segment, which might be a read error. The CDR3 is CGARLEGGRETQYF. The CDR3 DNA sequence: TGCGGTGCTAGGCTAGAGGGGGGTCGGGAGACCCAGTACTTC. The chain employs TRBV20-1 and TRBJ2-5; possibly TRBD1 or TRBD2 for D (6 bases each). CDR3 length: 14 residues. Germline-derived CDR1 and CDR2 are DFQATT and SNEGSKA (reference sequence).

This chain connects TRBV14 to TRBJ2-1; D possibly corresponds to TRBD1 (6 bases). Per the germline V gene, CDR1 is SGHDN and CDR2 is FVKESK. This CDR3 is built from 17 residues. V was shortened by 4 bases and J by 5 bases, with 21 bases between the two germline ends. The CDR3 spells CASSRQVGDQANNEQFF. CDR3 sequence (DNA): TGTGCCAGCAGCCGACAGGTCGGGGACCAGGCCAACAATGAGCAGTTCTTC.

This clonotype was recorded at least ten times. The V call is TRBV12-3 or TRBV12-4, the J call TRBJ2-3; tentative D call: TRBD2 (6 bases). Trimming took off 6 bases at V and 6 bases at J, with 22 bases between the two ends. This CDR3 region has 16 residues. The CDR3 is CASSPGDVTPSDTQYF. The CDR3 bases are TGTGCCAGCAGCCCGGGGGACGTGACTCCTTCGGATACGCAGTATTTT.

This clonotype has a count of ten or more. The chain uses TRBV10-3 and TRBJ2-7, with D maybe TRBD2 (5 bases). V shed 0 bases and J shed 7 bases, with 10 bases lying between them. CDR3 size: 13 residues. CDR1 and CDR2 from the germline V gene are ENHRY and SYGVKD. CDR3: CAISESEVVEQYF. CDR3 nucleotides: TGTGCCATCAGTGAGTCGGAGGTAGTGGAGCAGTACTTC.

This clonotype showed up just a few times. The V gene is TRBV5-6, the J gene TRBJ2-1; possibly TRBD2 for D (5 bases). Per germline, CDR1 SGHDT and CDR2 YYEEEE. The CDR3 contains 13 residues. The V and J ends lost 2 bases and 9 bases respectively, with 12 bases between them. In DNA form, the CDR3 reads TGTGCCAGCAGCTTACCGGGGAACGCTGAGCAGTTCTTC. Translation: CASSLPGNAEQFF.

The V and J genes are TRBV5-4 and TRBJ1-1; D gene uncertain. The CDR3 loop spans 12 amino acids. V was clipped by 0 bases and J by 7 bases, with 7 bases between them. Looked up from germline, CDR1 is SGHNT and CDR2 is YYREEE (reference sequence). The CDR3 sequence is CASSLEGVEAFF. CDR3 coding DNA: TGTGCCAGCAGCTTGGAGGGCGTTGAAGCTTTCTTT.

This clonotype is a singleton in its sample. This chain links TRBV12-3 or TRBV12-4 with TRBJ2-1; a weak D match, TRBD2 (5 bases). The last part of the DNA fits TRBJ2-7 better; the J call may be wrong. This CDR3 contains 13 residues. CDR3 in amino acids: CASMVDSYNEQYF. CDR3 nucleotide sequence: TGTGCCAGCATGGTGGACTCCTACAATGAGCAGTACTTC.

The chain employs TRBV20-1 and TRBJ1-5; D call uncertain. Germline V gene data show CDR1 as DFQATT and CDR2 as SNEGSKA (reference sequence). The CDR3 has 14 residues. V was cut by 5 bases and J by 2 bases, with 13 bases left in between. The CDR3: CSAPLKGGNQPQHF. The CDR3 nucleotides are TGCAGTGCTCCCCTTAAGGGCGGCAATCAGCCCCAGCATTTT.

This chain joins TRBV27 and TRBJ2-1; 9 nucleotides match TRBD2. This CDR3 is 15 amino acids long. The trim removed 6 bases at V and 6 bases at J, leaving 9 bases unmatched. CDR1 MNHEY and CDR2 SMNVEV come from the germline V gene (reference sequence). CDR3 DNA: TGTGCCAGCAGCCTCCGACTAGCGGTAGGCAATGAGCAGTTCTTC. As protein: CASSLRLAVGNEQFF.